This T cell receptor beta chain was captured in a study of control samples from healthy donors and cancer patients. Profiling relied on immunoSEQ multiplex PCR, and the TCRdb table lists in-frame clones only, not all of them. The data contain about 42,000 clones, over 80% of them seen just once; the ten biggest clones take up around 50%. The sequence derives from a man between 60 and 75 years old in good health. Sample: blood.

Here the CDR3 DNA reads TGCAGCGTTCGGATAGCGGGAGGGCCGAACGAGCAGTACTTC. It is translated as CSVRIAGGPNEQYF. This sequence joins TRBV29-1 and TRBJ2-7; 11 nucleotides match TRBD2. The CDR3 sequence is 14 residues long. Germline V CDR1 and CDR2: SQVTM, ANQGSEA. V lost 5 bases, J lost 5 bases, and 8 bases stayed unmatched.